A selection of T cell receptor beta chains follows, all from one sample in a study of T cell repertoires in cytomegalovirus infection. These receptors' targets are unknown. TCRdb processed the reads anew with MiXCR; each CDR3 protein has one entry. The table has about 770,000 distinct CDR3 sequences, almost 30% seen once. Sequences were derived from cultured CD8+ T cells from PBMCs, sampled from culture after CMV antigen stimulation. Source of these receptors: a human donor in good health (CMV status not recorded). Some clones in this sample may be carry-over from other donors' samples. The CDR3 runs from the conserved cysteine through the conserved F or W. Fields, in order: D gene, clone size, J gene, V gene, CDR3 DNA, CDR3 protein. A D gene is named only where the DNA matches it firmly. Size is omitted from some rows. Given values are once, few, many or a class for expanded clones.

NA,NA,TRBJ2-1,TRBV3-1,TGTGCCAGCAGCCAAGAGCGGTCGGGATATTACGAGCAGTTCTTC,CASSQERSGYYEQFF
NA,once,TRBJ1-5,TRBV2,TGTGCCAGCAGTGAAGGGGGGGGTGGACAGCCCCAGCATTTT,CASSEGGGGQPQHF
NA,NA,TRBJ2-7,TRBV2,TGTGCCACATCCGATGGGGAGATCTACGAGCAGTACTTC,CATSDGEIYEQYF
NA,many,TRBJ1-6,TRBV7-6,TGTGCCAGCAGCTTGAGTGGGGATTATAATTCACCCCTCCACTTT,CASSLSGDYNSPLHF
NA,NA,TRBJ2-5,TRBV4-1,TGCGCCAGCAGCCAAGATAGGGATCAGACCCAGTACTTC,CASSQDRDQTQYF
NA,few,TRBJ1-1,TRBV7-6,TGTGCCAGCAGCTTAATATCGGTCCACATGAACACTGAAGCTTTCTTT,CASSLISVHMNTEAFF
TRBD1,few,TRBJ1-2,TRBV27,TGTGCCAGCAGTTTAAACCTGGACAGGGTAGCGAGGGGCTACACCTTC,CASSLNLDRVARGYTF
TRBD1,many,TRBJ2-6,TRBV5-4,TGTGCCAGCAGCTTGGGACAGGGGGCCTCTGGGGCCAACGTCCTGACTTTC,CASSLGQGASGANVLTF
NA,many,TRBJ1-5,TRBV12-3/TRBV12-4,TGTGCCAGCAGGGACGGTAGCAATCAGCCCCAGCATTTT,CASRDGSNQPQHF
TRBD1,NA,TRBJ1-2,TRBV28,TGTGCCAGCAGTTTGCGAACGACAGGGTTTGGTGGCTACACCTTC,CASSLRTTGFGGYTF
NA,few,TRBJ1-5,TRBV12-3/TRBV12-4,TGTGCCAGCAGTTTAGGAGGGGGGATCAATCAGCCCCAGCATTTT,CASSLGGGINQPQHF
NA,many,TRBJ1-1,TRBV27,TGTGCCAGCAGCTTTACAGGCTCTAACACTGAAGCTTTCTTT,CASSFTGSNTEAFF
TRBD1,few,TRBJ1-2,TRBV7-9,TGTGCCAGCAGCTTACTGGGGGACAGTGGCTACACCTTC,CASSLLGDSGYTF
NA,NA,TRBJ2-2,TRBV6-5,TGTGCCAGCAGTTACTCGATTCTGGTCACCGGGGAGCTGTTTTTT,CASSYSILVTGELFF
NA,few,TRBJ2-2,TRBV10-3,TGTGCCATCAGTGGAAAAACGGCCGGGGAGCTGTTTTTT,CAISGKTAGELFF
TRBD2,NA,TRBJ2-3,TRBV7-2,TGTGCCAGCACCAACGGGGGGGGCACAGATACGCAGTATTTT,CASTNGGGTDTQYF
NA,few,TRBJ1-6,TRBV5-5,TGTGCCAGCAGCTTGGATAGGGCCCGAGACAATTCACCCCTCCACTTT,CASSLDRARDNSPLHF
TRBD1,few,TRBJ2-2,TRBV5-1,TGCGCCAGCAGACGACAGGGACGGTGGGAGCTGTTTTTT,CASRRQGRWELFF
NA,few,TRBJ2-3,TRBV7-3,TGTGCCAGCAGTACTGGGGGCACGACAACAGATACGCAGTATTTT,CASSTGGTTTDTQYF
NA,few,TRBJ1-5,TRBV7-6,TGTGCCAGCAGCTTAGCAGTCAGCCCGAGGGATAGCAATCAGCCCCAGCATTTT,CASSLAVSPRDSNQPQHF
NA,many,TRBJ1-2,TRBV27,TGTGCCAGCAGTTCGGGTCTAAACTATGGCTACACCTTC,CASSSGLNYGYTF
NA,NA,TRBJ2-2,TRBV7-9,TGTGCCAGCAGCTTAGACGGAGGGCCCACCGGGGAGCTGTTTTTT,CASSLDGGPTGELFF
NA,NA,TRBJ2-4,TRBV27,TGTGCCAGCAGTAACCGGGACGGTGAAGCCAAAAACATTCAGTACTTC,CASSNRDGEAKNIQYF
TRBD2,NA,TRBJ2-1,TRBV6-1,TGTGCCAGCAGTGGCGGACTAGCGGGGGGGAGGAATGAGCAGTTCTTC,CASSGGLAGGRNEQFF
TRBD2,many,TRBJ2-3,TRBV7-2,TGTGCCAGCAGCTTCGTCGCGGGGGAAGCTATAGATACGCAGTATTTT,CASSFVAGEAIDTQYF
TRBD2,many,TRBJ2-1,TRBV7-6,TGTGCCAGCAGCTTAGATCCTCCAGGTTCCCTAGCGGGGGTACCCTACAATGAGCAGTTCTTC,CASSLDPPGSLAGVPYNEQFF
TRBD1,once,TRBJ2-4,TRBV9,TGTGCCAGCAGCGCATACCGGGACAGGGTAGCCAAAAACATTCAGTACTTC,CASSAYRDRVAKNIQYF
NA,NA,TRBJ2-7,TRBV5-4,TGTGCCAGCAGCTTGGCGGGAATACGTTCCTACGAGCAGTACTTC,CASSLAGIRSYEQYF
NA,few,TRBJ2-7,TRBV7-2,TGTGCCAGCAGCCCCGCTTTCGGCGAGCAGTACTTC,CASSPAFGEQYF
TRBD2,NA,TRBJ2-1,TRBV6-2/TRBV6-3,TGTGCCAGCAGTTTAGCGGGGGGGCAGTCTGAGCAGTTCTTC,CASSLAGGQSEQFF
TRBD1,few,TRBJ2-1,TRBV7-9,TGTGCCAGCAGTTTTACAGGGGGCGAGGACAATGAGCAGTTCTTC,CASSFTGGEDNEQFF
NA,few,TRBJ1-2,TRBV7-9,TGTGCCAGCTACCAGGGTGGTGGCTACACCTTC,CASYQGGGYTF
TRBD1,NA,TRBJ1-5,TRBV2,TGTGCCAGCAGTGAACCGTCTACTTGGGACAGCCACGAAGAGAATCAGCCCCAGCATTTT,CASSEPSTWDSHEENQPQHF
NA,once,TRBJ2-1,TRBV24-1,TGTGCTACCAGTGTCCCGGACCCCAGGGTGCAGTTCTTC,CATSVPDPRVQFF
TRBD1,NA,TRBJ2-3,TRBV7-6,TGTGCCAGCAGCTTAGCGGGGCAGGGGGCAGCATTT,CASSLAGQGAAF
NA,few,TRBJ2-1,TRBV27,TGTGCCAGCAGTCCCCAGTGGGGGCTCTACAATGAGCAGTTCTTC,CASSPQWGLYNEQFF
NA,few,TRBJ1-2,TRBV11-2,TGTGCCAGCAGCTACCACGGAACGAACCTTAACTATGGCTACACCTTC,CASSYHGTNLNYGYTF
NA,few,TRBJ2-3,TRBV28,TGTGCCAGCAGTTTTGAAGGGACCACAGATACGCAGTATTTT,CASSFEGTTDTQYF
NA,NA,TRBJ1-2,TRBV7-8,TGTGCCAGCAGCTTAGGTCGGGCCACGGGCTACACCTTC,CASSLGRATGYTF
NA,few,TRBJ1-5,TRBV19,TGTGCCAGTAGTTTCGCACTCAATAGCAATCAGCCCCAGCATTTT,CASSFALNSNQPQHF
NA,few,TRBJ1-2,TRBV2,TGTGCCAGCAGTGACTCGGGAATTGCTAACTATGGCTACACCTTC,CASSDSGIANYGYTF
NA,NA,TRBJ2-7,TRBV6-1,TGTGCCAGCAGTGAAGGGTCAGGAGGATCGCTCTACGAGCAGTACTTC,CASSEGSGGSLYEQYF
TRBD1,few,TRBJ1-4,TRBV27,TGTGCCAGCAGCCTCACCGGGACAGCACGGGAAAAACTGTTTTTT,CASSLTGTAREKLFF
NA,many,TRBJ2-5,TRBV7-2,TGTGCCAGCAGCTCCACCTCTTGGGCGGTGACGGAGAGCACCCAGTACTTC,CASSSTSWAVTESTQYF
NA,few,TRBJ1-1,TRBV12-3/TRBV12-4,TGTGCCAGCAGACTTCACACGGGGCTCGGTCCCCACACTGAAGCTTTCTTT,CASRLHTGLGPHTEAFF
TRBD1,few,TRBJ1-5,TRBV12-3/TRBV12-4,TGTGCCAGCAGTTTGGACAGGGGGCTTCAGCCCCAGCATTTT,CASSLDRGLQPQHF
NA,few,TRBJ2-3,TRBV9,TGTGCCAGCAGCCCCCGGGGTAGCGGAGCAACAGATACGCAGTATTTT,CASSPRGSGATDTQYF
TRBD1,NA,TRBJ1-4,TRBV7-9,TGTGCCAGCAGCCCCTCAACCGGGACAGGGTATGAAAAACTGTTTTTT,CASSPSTGTGYEKLFF
NA,NA,TRBJ2-2,TRBV7-9,TGTGCCAGCAGCTTACTGAGGGGGAAGTTTTTT,CASSLLRGKFF
TRBD2,NA,TRBJ2-3,TRBV29-1,TGCAGCGGCGGGGGGGCAAAAGATACGCAGTATTTT,CSGGGAKDTQYF
TRBD2,many,TRBJ2-2,TRBV7-2,TGTGCCAGCGGCCCAGCGGGAACCGGGGAGCTGTTTTTT,CASGPAGTGELFF
NA,NA,TRBJ1-2,TRBV7-2,TGTGCCAGCAGCTCGGTCCAGAGTCCGCTAAATGGCTACACCTTC,CASSSVQSPLNGYTF
NA,NA,TRBJ2-6,TRBV4-1,TGCGCCAGCAGCCGGCTTAGTACCTCTGGGGCCAACGTCCTGACTTTC,CASSRLSTSGANVLTF
TRBD2,NA,TRBJ2-3,TRBV27,TGTGCCAGCAGTTTATCCGACGGACTAGCGGGGGCCCCCACAGATACGCAGTATTTT,CASSLSDGLAGAPTDTQYF
NA,few,TRBJ2-5,TRBV7-2,TGTGCCAGCCTAGGAGAGACCCAGTACTTC,CASLGETQYF
NA,NA,TRBJ2-7,TRBV27,TGTGCCAGCAGTTTAGGCCCCGGTTGGTACGAGCAGTACTTC,CASSLGPGWYEQYF
NA,few,TRBJ2-3,TRBV4-3,TGCGCCAGCAGCCAAGACCCGCTAGGGACAAGCACAGATACGCAGTATTTT,CASSQDPLGTSTDTQYF
TRBD1,many,TRBJ2-1,TRBV9,TGTGCCAGCAGCTCGGGACAGGCCATTACGTACAATGAGCAGTTCTTC,CASSSGQAITYNEQFF
NA,few,TRBJ2-5,TRBV11-2,TGTGCCAGCAGCTTAGATCTTCCTGGGATGGAGACCCAGTACTTC,CASSLDLPGMETQYF
NA,many,TRBJ2-1,TRBV7-6,TGTGCCAGCAGCTCCCTCGGGGATGACTACAATGAGCAGTTCTTC,CASSSLGDDYNEQFF